The next 14 T cell receptor beta chains were all read from a single sample in a study of read filtering for tumor transcriptome and immune sequencing. Molecular barcoded adaptors covering alpha/delta and beta/gamma chains were used on around 370 ng RNA. TCRdb redid the calling of the reads with MiXCR, one entry per CDR3 protein. This sample has tens of thousands of distinct CDR3 sequences, with less than 20% found just once. The sample taken for sequencing was a population of CD138-negative cells sorted from bone marrow. These receptors were taken from a donor at least 40 years old with multiple myeloma.

This clonotype was detected ten times or more. The V gene is TRBV7-2, the J gene TRBJ2-5, with D perhaps TRBD2 (6 bases). The CDR3 is 14 residues long. Germline V gives CDR1 SGHTA, CDR2 FQGNSA. The germline V and J ends were trimmed by 5 bases and 5 bases, with 15 bases remaining between them. CDR3 bases: TGTGCCAGCAGCACCCGACTAGTTGGGGAGACCCAGTACTTC. This gives the protein CASSTRLVGETQYF.

This clonotype was observed at least ten times. The chain links TRBV6-4 to TRBJ2-1, with a possible D match to TRBD1 (6 bases). The ends were cut back, 5 bases at V and 3 bases at J, with 14 bases in the middle. Germline lookup yields CDR1 MRHNA and CDR2 SNTAGT. This CDR3 spans 15 amino acids. CDR3 sequence: CASSLGTGNYNEQFF. The CDR3 DNA follows: TGTGCCAGCAGTCTTGGTACAGGGAACTACAATGAGCAGTTCTTC.

This clonotype has a count of ten or more. The CDR3 nucleotides read TGCAGTGCTAGAGATGAGGGGCGGGATACGGTTGGCACGCAGTATTTT. Amino acids: CSARDEGRDTVGTQYF. The chain has TRBV20-1 and TRBJ2-3; possibly TRBD2 for D (6 bases). The CDR3 extends over 16 amino acids. V lost 0 bases and J lost 9, with 22 bases in between. Germline lookup yields CDR1 DFQATT and CDR2 SNEGSKA (reference sequence).

This clonotype occurred once. A much larger clonotype is one base distant, so this may be a read error. This sequence joins TRBV7-2 and TRBJ1-1; a weak D match, TRBD1 (5 bases). V was cut by 3 bases and J by 5 bases, with 13 bases left in between. The length of the CDR3 is 14 residues. CDR1 is SGHTA, CDR2 FQGNSA, per germline. The CDR3 DNA sequence: TGTGCCAGCAGCTTCGCGCAGGGCCGAACTGAAGCTTTCTTT. This gives the protein CASSFAQGRTEAFF.

The sample holds one count of this clonotype. This probably arose from a read error, given a far larger clone one base away. The chain links TRBV11-1 to TRBJ2-5, with TRBD2 matching over 13 bases. CDR1 and CDR2 from the germline V gene are SGHAT and FQDESV (reference sequence). This CDR3 contains 16 residues. CDR3 protein: CAGSQLAGGLQETQYF. The DNA for the CDR3 is TGTGCCGGCAGCCAACTAGCGGGAGGGCTCCAAGAGACCCAGTACTTC.

A few counts support this clonotype. V gene TRBV24-1 combines with J gene TRBJ2-3, with 7 bases fitting TRBD1. The germline V gene has CDR1 KGHDR and CDR2 SFDVKD. Germline trimming cut 1 base from V and 2 bases from J; bases unmatched to any gene: 5. CDR3 length: 16 amino acids. The CDR3 sequence: CATSDLNRGNTDTQYF. The CDR3 nucleotides read TGTGCCACCAGTGATTTAAACAGGGGAAACACAGATACGCAGTATTTT.

Many counts were recorded for this clonotype. The J gene is TRBJ2-3, the V gene TRBV19; D is uncertain. V was pared by 3 bases and J by 2 bases, with 3 bases between. Germline lookup yields CDR1 LNHDA and CDR2 SQIVND (reference sequence). The CDR3 spans 12 residues. For the CDR3, the DNA is TGTGCCAGTAGTATCCCCACAGATACGCAGTATTTT. Translated, it gives CASSIPTDTQYF.

This clonotype was recorded many times. V usage is TRBV28 and J usage is TRBJ2-3, with D unclear. The V gene lost 2 bases and the J gene lost 1 base, with 10 bases spanning the gap. CDR3 length: 15 residues. CDR1 and CDR2 (germline): MDHEN, SYDVKM. This CDR3 reads CASSLGSPGTDTQYF. The CDR3, as DNA: TGTGCCAGCAGTTTAGGGTCCCCAGGCACAGATACGCAGTATTTT.

Points on this clonotype: Mismatch with germline at one junction end may stem from a read error. The chain links TRBV11-2 to TRBJ2-1; unclear D gene. There are 16 residues in the CDR3. Germline CDR1 is SGHAT and CDR2 is FQNNGV. The CDR3 nucleotides read TGTGCCAGCAGCTTAGTTCCCAAATATGTGGGCAATGAGCGGTTCTTC. The encoded protein is CASSLVPKYVGNERFF.

This clonotype appeared many times. V and J are TRBV5-5 and TRBJ2-1; D possibly corresponds to TRBD2 (6 bases). Germline CDR1 and CDR2: SGHKS and YYEKEE (reference sequence). CDR3 size: 14 residues. V was trimmed by 1 base and J by 7 bases, leaving 12 bases between them. The CDR3 reads CASSLIVRGNEQFF. The CDR3 bases are TGTGCCAGCAGCTTGATTGTACGGGGGAATGAGCAGTTCTTC. Full variable domain (outside the CDR3, taken from reference TRBV5-5 and TRBJ2-1): DAGVTQSPTHLIKTRGQQVTLRCSPISGHKSVSWYQQVLGQGPQFIFQYYEKEERGRGNFPDRFSARQFPNYSSELNVNALLLGDSALYLCASSLIVRGNEQFFGPGTRLTVL.

This clonotype came up many times. The gene calls are TRBV29-1 and TRBJ2-7; TRBD2 matches at 9 bases. The CDR3 consists of 13 residues. V lost 4 bases, J lost 5 bases, and 6 bases stayed unmatched. The germline CDR1 and CDR2 sequences are SQVTM and ANQGSEA. The CDR3, as DNA: TGCAGCGTTGTAAGTAGCGGGAGTGACGAGCAGTACTTC. Its protein is CSVVSSGSDEQYF.

On this clonotype itself: One end of the junction fails to match germline, which may point to a read error. This sequence joins TRBV7-2 and TRBJ2-1; 9 nucleotides align to TRBD2. The CDR3 is made up of 16 amino acids. CDR1 SGHTA and CDR2 FQGNSA come from the germline V gene. This CDR3 reads CANSSRSSGRQNEQFF. The CDR3 region has the DNA TGTGCCAACAGCTCCCGAAGTAGCGGGAGACAAAATGAGCAGTTCTTC.

This clonotype appeared many times. J is TRBJ2-1 and V is TRBV20-1; TRBD2 might be the D (6 bases). CDR1 and CDR2 (germline): DFQATT, SNEGSKA (reference sequence). The CDR3 consists of 12 residues. CDR3 sequence: CTAGGIQNEQFF. CDR3 sequence (DNA): TGCACCGCTGGCGGGATTCAGAATGAGCAGTTCTTC.

This clonotype was counted many times. The V call is TRBV7-2, the J call TRBJ2-3, with 12 bases aligning to TRBD2. Germline CDR1 reads SGHTA; CDR2 reads FQGNSA. There are 17 residues in the CDR3. The junction had 6 bases not matched to a gene; V was cut back by 1 base and J by 4 bases. CDR3 sequence reads: CASSLVGLAGIADTQYF. The CDR3 DNA follows: TGTGCCAGCAGCTTAGTGGGACTAGCGGGTATCGCAGATACGCAGTATTTT.